This TCR beta chain was obtained from a study of CD8 T cells in ankylosing spondylitis. Study-wide points: Researchers reportedly found disease-linked clones significantly enriched in matched ankylosing spondylitis synovial fluid. There were earlier reports of some motif variants in reactive arthritis synovial fluid and blood.

Preparation of TCR beta libraries was done by quantitative 5'-RACE with molecular barcodes. From the 5' RACE reads, TCRdb called clonotypes with MiXCR, one entry per CDR3 protein. The data show 200,000 to 250,000 distinct CDR3 sequences, 9.5% to 12% seen once. At least ten counts were recorded for this clonotype. Its antigen is as yet unknown. This CDR3 is 16 amino acids long. CDR1 is SGHDT, CDR2 YYEEEE, per germline. V lost 0 bases to trimming and J lost 0 bases, with 11 bases between them. The specimen sequenced was blood, either unsorted or a sorted T cell fraction (not recorded which). J is TRBJ2-3 and V is TRBV5-6; tentative D call: TRBD2 (6 bases). This TCR came from a male donor with ankylosing spondylitis or in good health (not recorded which). As DNA, the CDR3 is TGTGCCAGCAGCTTGGGGCGGGGCATAAGCACAGATACGCAGTATTTT. Protein sequence: CASSLGRGISTDTQYF.